One T cell receptor beta chain is described in this entry. As yet, its antigen is unknown. This may be a read error, as it is one base from a much larger clone. The data originate from a study of spatial heterogeneity in lung cancer. Study conclusions and caveats: Tumors with more nonsynonymous mutations had more expanded intratumoral alpha and beta TCRs.

Germline V CDR1 and CDR2: SQVTM, ANQGSEA. Trimming removed 5 bases from V and 9 bases from J; junction bases left unmatched: 8. This CDR3 region has 14 residues. TCRdb independently ran MiXCR on the 5' RACE reads; one entry per CDR3 protein. The table records fewer than 20,000 distinct CDR3 sequences, approximately 5% of them present only once. Time point described: sample taken at primary tumor resection. Whole RNA was taken from tumor, nontumor lung or frozen PBMC; it was then sequenced unsorted. This specimen was lung tumor tissue, taken at surgery. This receptor was obtained from a female donor with early-stage non-small cell lung cancer. The chain joins TRBV29-1 to TRBJ2-1, with 12 bases identical to TRBD2. Here the CDR3 reads CSVSLAGGRSEQFF. The CDR3 DNA reads as TGCAGCGTTTCACTAGCGGGAGGCCGCAGTGAGCAGTTCTTC.